This entry describes one T cell receptor beta chain. This record belongs to a study of blood T cell repertoires in COVID-19. Study overall: Sites across the United States, Italy and Spain contributed samples from acute and convalescent COVID-19.

Authors' data handling: Estimation of nucleated cell counts was performed using reference gene primer amplification. Using immunoSEQ multiplex PCR, the repertoire was profiled, and TCRdb retains in-frame clones only, with some absent. The V and J calls and clone size come from that table; D and trimming were worked out from the DNA. The data contain 380,000 or so clones, around 87% of them singletons. V shed 5 bases, J shed 1 base, and the junction held 1 base outside the gene matches. This CDR3 has 13 residues. Germline CDR1 reads MNHEY; CDR2 reads SVGEGT. Those who participated ranged in age from roughly 18 to 89 years and resided in 24 US areas. Cohort placement rested on clinical history that participants reported themselves.

The receptor was isolated from a woman aged 30 to 39 with acute COVID-19. The source material was PBMCs or T cells enriched from blood (not recorded which). The chain couples TRBV6-2 or TRBV6-3 to TRBJ2-7, with 8 bases lining up with TRBD1. Written as DNA, the CDR3 is TGTGCCAGCAGTAGGACAGGGTCCTACGAGCAGTACTTC. Amino acids: CASSRTGSYEQYF.